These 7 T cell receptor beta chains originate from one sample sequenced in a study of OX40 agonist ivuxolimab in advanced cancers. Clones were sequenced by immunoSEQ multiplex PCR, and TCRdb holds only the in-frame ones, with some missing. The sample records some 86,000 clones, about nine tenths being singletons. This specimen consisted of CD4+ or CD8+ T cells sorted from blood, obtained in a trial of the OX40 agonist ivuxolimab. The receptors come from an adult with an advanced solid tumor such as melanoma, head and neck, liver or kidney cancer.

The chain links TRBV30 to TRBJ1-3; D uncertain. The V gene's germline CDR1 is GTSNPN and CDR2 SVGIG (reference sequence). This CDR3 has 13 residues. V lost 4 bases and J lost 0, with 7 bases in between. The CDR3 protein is CAWTGPSGNTIYF. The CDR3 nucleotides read TGTGCCTGGACAGGACCCTCTGGAAACACCATATATTTT.

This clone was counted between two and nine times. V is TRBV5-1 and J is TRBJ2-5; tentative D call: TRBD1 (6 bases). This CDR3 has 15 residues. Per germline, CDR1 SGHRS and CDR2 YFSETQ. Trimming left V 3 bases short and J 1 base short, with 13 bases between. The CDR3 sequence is CASSSRRDTQETQYF. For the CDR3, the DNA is TGCGCCAGCAGCTCGCGCCGGGACACCCAAGAGACCCAGTACTTC.

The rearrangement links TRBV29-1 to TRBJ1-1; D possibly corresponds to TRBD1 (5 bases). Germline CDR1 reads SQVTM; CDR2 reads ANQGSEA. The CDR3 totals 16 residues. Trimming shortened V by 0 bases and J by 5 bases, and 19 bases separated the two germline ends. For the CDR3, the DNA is TGCAGCGTTGAAGATATAGCAGGGAAAGGGGTGACTGAAGCTTTCTTT. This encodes CSVEDIAGKGVTEAFF.

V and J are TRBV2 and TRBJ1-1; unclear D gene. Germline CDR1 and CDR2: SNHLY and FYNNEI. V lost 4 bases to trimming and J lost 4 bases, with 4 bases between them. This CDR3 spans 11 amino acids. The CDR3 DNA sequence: TGTGCCAGCAGTGCGGCCACTGAAGCTTTCTTT. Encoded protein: CASSAATEAFF.

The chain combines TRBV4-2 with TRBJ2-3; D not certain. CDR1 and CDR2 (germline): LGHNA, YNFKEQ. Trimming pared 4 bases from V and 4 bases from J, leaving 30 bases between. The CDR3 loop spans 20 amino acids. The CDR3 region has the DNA TGTGCCAGCAGCCGATCCCTAAACCCCCAAGGACGTCGTATCCCAGATACGCAGTATTTT. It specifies CASSRSLNPQGRRIPDTQYF.

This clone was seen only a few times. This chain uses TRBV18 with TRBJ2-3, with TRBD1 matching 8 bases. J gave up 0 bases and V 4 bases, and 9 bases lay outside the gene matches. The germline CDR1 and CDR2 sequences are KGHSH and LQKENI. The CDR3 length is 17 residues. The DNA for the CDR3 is TGTGCCAGCTCACGCGGGACAGGCCTCCCGAGCACAGATACGCAGTATTTT. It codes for CASSRGTGLPSTDTQYF.

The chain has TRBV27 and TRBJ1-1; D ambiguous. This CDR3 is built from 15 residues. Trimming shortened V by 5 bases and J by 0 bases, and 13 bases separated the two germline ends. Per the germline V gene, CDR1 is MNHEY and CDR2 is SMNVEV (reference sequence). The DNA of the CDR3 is TGTGCCAGCAGTCCCCTAGGGAGAATGAACACTGAAGCTTTCTTT. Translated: CASSPLGRMNTEAFF.